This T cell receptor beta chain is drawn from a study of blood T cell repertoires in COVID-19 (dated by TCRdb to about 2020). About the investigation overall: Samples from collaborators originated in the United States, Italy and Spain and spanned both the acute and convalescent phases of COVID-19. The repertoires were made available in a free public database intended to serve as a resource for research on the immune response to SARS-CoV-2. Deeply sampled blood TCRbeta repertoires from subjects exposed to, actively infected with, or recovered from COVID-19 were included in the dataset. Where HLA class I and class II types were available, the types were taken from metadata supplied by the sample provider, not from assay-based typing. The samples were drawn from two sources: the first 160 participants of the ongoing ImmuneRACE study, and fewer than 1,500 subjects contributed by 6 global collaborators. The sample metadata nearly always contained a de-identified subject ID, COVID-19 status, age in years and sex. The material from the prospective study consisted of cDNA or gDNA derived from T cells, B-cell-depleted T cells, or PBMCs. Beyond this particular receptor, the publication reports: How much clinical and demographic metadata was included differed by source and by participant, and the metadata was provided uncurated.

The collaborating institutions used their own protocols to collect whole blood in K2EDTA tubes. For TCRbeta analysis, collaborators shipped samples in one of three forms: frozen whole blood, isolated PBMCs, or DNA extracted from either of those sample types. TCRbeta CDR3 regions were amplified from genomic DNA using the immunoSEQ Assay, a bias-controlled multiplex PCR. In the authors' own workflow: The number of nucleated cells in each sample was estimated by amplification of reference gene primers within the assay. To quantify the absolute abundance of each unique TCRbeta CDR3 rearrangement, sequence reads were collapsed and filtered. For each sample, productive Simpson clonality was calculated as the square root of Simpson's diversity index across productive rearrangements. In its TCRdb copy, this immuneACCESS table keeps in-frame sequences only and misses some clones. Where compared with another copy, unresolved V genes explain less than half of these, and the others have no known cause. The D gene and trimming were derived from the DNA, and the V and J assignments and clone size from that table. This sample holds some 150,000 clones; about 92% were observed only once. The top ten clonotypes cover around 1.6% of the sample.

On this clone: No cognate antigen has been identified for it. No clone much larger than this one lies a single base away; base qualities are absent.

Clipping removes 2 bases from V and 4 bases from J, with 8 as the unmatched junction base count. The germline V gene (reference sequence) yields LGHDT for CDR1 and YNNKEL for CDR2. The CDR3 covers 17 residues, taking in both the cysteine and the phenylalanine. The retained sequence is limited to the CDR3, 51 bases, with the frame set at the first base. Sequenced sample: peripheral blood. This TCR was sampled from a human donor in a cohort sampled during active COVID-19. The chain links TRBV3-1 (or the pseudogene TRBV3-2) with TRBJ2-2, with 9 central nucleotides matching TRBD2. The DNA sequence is TGTGCCAGCAGCCAAATTAGCGGGGGCTCGAGCACCGGGGAGCTGTTTTTT. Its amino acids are CASSQISGGSSTGELFF.